This T cell receptor (beta chain) was recorded in a study of blood T cell repertoires in COVID-19. Looking at the study overall: Acute and convalescent COVID-19 specimens originated in the United States, Italy and Spain.

Between the trimmed V and J ends, which lost 7 bases and 0 bases, there was a span of 14 bases. Germline V CDR1 and CDR2: SNHLY, FYNNEI. The CDR3 loop spans 15 amino acids. The table lists this clone with a few counts. Data came from immunoSEQ multiplex PCR; TCRdb stores just in-frame clones and leaves some out. The data show roughly 58,000 clones, 75% to 85% seen once. Recruited during active infection, patients (from Seattle) were subsequently followed longitudinally. The sample taken for sequencing was peripheral blood. The chain links TRBV2 to TRBJ2-3, with D possibly TRBD2 on 5 matching bases. This clonotype originated in a man aged 55 to 70 with COVID-19, enrolled during active disease. As DNA, the CDR3 is TGTGCCAGCAACAGCGAGCGGTCTAGCACAGATACGCAGTATTTT. Encoded protein: CASNSERSSTDTQYF.